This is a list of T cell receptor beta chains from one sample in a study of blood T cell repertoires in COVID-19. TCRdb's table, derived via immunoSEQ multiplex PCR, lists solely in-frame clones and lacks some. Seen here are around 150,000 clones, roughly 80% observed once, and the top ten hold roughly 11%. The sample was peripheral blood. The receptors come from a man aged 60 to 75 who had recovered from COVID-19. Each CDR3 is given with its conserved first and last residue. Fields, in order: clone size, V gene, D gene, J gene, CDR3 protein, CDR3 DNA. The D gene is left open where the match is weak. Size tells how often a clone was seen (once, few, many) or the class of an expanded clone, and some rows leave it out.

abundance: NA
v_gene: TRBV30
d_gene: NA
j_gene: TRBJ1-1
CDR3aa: CAWNLGNTEAFF
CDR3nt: TGTGCCTGGAACCTCGGGAACACTGAAGCTTTCTTT

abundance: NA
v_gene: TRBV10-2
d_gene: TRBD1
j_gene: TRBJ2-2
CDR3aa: CASSEVTGAPGELFF
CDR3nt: TGCGCCAGCAGTGAGGTGACAGGGGCCCCCGGGGAGCTGTTTTTT

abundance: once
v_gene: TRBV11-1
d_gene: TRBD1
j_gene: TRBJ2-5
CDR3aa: CASSGQGALGETQYF
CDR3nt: TGTGCCAGCAGCGGACAGGGGGCGCTGGGAGAGACCCAGTACTTC

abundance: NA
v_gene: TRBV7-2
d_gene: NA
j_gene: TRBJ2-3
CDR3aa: CASSLVSGSDTQYF
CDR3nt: TGTGCCAGCAGCTTAGTGTCGGGGTCGGATACGCAGTATTTT

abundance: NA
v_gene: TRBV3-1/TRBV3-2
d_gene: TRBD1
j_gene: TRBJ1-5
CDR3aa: CASSQWDRGSPQHF
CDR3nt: TGTGCCAGCAGCCAATGGGACAGGGGATCCCCCCAGCATTTT

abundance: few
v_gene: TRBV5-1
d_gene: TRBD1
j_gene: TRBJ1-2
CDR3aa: CASSWGTGTYGYTF
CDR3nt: TGCGCCAGCAGCTGGGGGACAGGTACCTATGGCTACACCTTC

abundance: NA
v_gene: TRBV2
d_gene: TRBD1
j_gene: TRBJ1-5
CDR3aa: CASRIGTGSNQPQHF
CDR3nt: TGTGCCAGCAGAATTGGGACAGGTAGCAATCAGCCCCAGCATTTT

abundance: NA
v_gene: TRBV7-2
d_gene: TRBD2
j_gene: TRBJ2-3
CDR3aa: CASSPEGRELDTQYF
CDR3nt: TGTGCCAGCAGCCCCGAGGGGCGGGAGTTAGATACGCAGTATTTT

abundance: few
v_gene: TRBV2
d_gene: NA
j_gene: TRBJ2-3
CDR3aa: CASSLTWPDTQYF
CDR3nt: TGTGCCAGCAGCCTGACATGGCCCGATACGCAGTATTTT

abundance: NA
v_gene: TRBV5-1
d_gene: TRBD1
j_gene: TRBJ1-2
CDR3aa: CATSHGRGRNYGYTF
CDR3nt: TGCGCCACGAGTCATGGCAGGGGGCGAAACTATGGCTACACCTTC

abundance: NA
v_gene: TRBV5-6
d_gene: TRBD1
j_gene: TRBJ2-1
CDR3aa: CASSSGTDNEQFF
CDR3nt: TGTGCCAGCAGCTCCGGGACAGACAATGAGCAGTTCTTC

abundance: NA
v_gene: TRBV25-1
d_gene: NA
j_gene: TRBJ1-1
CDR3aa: CASRWAGGSEAFF
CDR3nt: TGTGCCAGCAGGTGGGCGGGGGGTTCTGAAGCTTTCTTT

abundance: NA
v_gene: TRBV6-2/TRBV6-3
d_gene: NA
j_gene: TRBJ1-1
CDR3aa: CASSYSQGEAFF
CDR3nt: TGTGCCAGCAGTTACAGTCAGGGTGAAGCTTTCTTT

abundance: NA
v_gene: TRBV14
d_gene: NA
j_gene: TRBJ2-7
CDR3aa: CASSQGLMREQYF
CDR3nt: TGTGCCAGCAGCCAAGGGCTAATGAGGGAGCAGTACTTC

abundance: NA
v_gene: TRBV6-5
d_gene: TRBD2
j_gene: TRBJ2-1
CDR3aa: CASSSGSSYNEQFF
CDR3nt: TGTGCCAGCAGCAGCGGGAGCTCCTACAATGAGCAGTTCTTC

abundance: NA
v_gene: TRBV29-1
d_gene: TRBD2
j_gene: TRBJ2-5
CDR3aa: CSGAGRETQYF
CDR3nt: TGCAGCGGAGCGGGAAGAGAGACCCAGTACTTC

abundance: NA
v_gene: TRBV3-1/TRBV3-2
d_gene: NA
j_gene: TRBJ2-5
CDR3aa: CASSQDLGRRETQYF
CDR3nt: TGTGCCAGCAGCCAAGACTTGGGGCGCCGGGAGACCCAGTACTTC

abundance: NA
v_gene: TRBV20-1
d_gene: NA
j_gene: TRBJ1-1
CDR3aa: CRLGAGTEAFF
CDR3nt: TGCAGGCTAGGGGCCGGCACTGAAGCTTTCTTT

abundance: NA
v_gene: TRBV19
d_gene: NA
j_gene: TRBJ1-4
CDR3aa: CASRRTLTAANEKLFF
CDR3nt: TGTGCCAGTAGAAGAACGCTGACAGCAGCTAATGAAAAACTGTTTTTT

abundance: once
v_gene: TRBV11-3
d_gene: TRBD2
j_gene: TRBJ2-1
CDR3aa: CASSFGGLAGINEQFF
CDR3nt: TGTGCCAGCAGCTTTGGGGGACTAGCGGGGATAAATGAGCAGTTCTTC

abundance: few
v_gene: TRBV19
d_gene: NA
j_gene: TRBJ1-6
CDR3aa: CASTIGFGGTSNSPLHF
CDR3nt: TGTGCCAGTACCATCGGTTTTGGGGGGACGTCGAATTCACCCCTCCACTTT

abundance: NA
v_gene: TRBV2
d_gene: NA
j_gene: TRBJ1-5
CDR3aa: CATSVSGGNQPQHF
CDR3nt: TGTGCCACCTCCGTTTCAGGGGGCAATCAGCCCCAGCATTTT

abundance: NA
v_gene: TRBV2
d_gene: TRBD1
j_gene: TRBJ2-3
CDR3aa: CASSRDSPSTDTQYF
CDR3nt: TGTGCCAGCAGTAGGGACAGCCCTAGCACAGATACGCAGTATTTT

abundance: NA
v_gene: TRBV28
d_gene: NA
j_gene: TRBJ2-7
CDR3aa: CASSHSADSAYEQYF
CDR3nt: TGTGCCAGCAGTCACTCCGCCGACTCTGCCTACGAGCAGTACTTC

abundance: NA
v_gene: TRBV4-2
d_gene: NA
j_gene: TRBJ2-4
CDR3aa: CASSQEILTTGRGIQYF
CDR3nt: TGTGCCAGCAGCCAAGAAATTCTAACGACAGGTAGGGGCATTCAGTACTTC

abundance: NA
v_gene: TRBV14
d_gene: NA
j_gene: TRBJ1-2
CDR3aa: CASSQGRGHSIYGYTF
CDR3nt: TGTGCCAGCAGCCAAGGAAGGGGTCACAGTATATATGGCTACACCTTC

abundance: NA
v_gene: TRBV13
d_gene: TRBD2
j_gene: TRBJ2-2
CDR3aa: CASSIRLAEGQTGELFF
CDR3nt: TGTGCCAGCAGCATTAGACTAGCGGAGGGTCAAACCGGGGAGCTGTTTTTT

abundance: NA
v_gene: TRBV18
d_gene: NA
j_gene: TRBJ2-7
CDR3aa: CASPGRADEQYF
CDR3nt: TGTGCCAGCCCCGGGCGGGCGGACGAGCAGTACTTC

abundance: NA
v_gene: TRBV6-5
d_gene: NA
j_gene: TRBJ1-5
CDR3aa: CASSKEKGNQPQHF
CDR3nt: TGTGCCAGCAGTAAGGAGAAGGGGAATCAGCCCCAGCATTTT

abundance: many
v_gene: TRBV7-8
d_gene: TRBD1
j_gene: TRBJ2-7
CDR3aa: CASSLGDRGTEQYF
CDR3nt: TGTGCCAGCAGCCTAGGCGACAGGGGAACCGAGCAGTACTTC

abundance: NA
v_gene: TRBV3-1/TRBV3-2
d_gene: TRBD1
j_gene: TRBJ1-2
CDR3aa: CASSQEPGGAGGYTF
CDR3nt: TGTGCCAGCAGCCAAGAGCCAGGGGGCGCGGGGGGCTACACCTTC

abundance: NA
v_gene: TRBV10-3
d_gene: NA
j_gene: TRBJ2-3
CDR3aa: CAISDRLETDTQYF
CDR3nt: TGTGCCATCAGTGATCGGCTAGAAACAGATACGCAGTATTTT

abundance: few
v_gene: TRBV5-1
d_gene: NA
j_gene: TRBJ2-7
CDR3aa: CASSLVAGSPEQYF
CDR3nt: TGCGCCAGCAGCTTGGTGGCTGGGAGCCCCGAGCAGTACTTC

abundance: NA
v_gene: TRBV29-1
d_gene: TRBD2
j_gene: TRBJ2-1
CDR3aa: CSVPLAGDKEQFF
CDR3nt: TGCAGCGTTCCACTAGCGGGAGACAAGGAGCAGTTCTTC

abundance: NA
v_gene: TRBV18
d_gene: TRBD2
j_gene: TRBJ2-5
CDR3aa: CASSPAGTSGDQETQYF
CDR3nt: TGTGCCAGCTCACCTGCCGGGACTAGCGGGGACCAAGAGACCCAGTACTTC

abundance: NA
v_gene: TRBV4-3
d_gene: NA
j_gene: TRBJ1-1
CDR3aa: CASSQGLHTEAFF
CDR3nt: TGCGCCAGCAGCCAAGGACTGCACACTGAAGCTTTCTTT

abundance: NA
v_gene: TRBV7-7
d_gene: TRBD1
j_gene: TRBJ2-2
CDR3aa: CASSSGQGYTGELFF
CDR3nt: TGTGCTAGCAGCTCCGGACAGGGATACACCGGGGAGCTGTTTTTT

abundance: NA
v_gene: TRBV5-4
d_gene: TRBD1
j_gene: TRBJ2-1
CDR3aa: CASSFSDRGLSEQFF
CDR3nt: TGTGCCAGCAGCTTTTCGGACAGGGGGTTAAGTGAGCAGTTCTTC

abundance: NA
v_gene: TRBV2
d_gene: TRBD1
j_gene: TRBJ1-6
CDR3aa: CASRGDRATNSPLHF
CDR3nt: TGTGCCAGCAGAGGGGACAGGGCGACTAATTCACCCCTCCACTTT

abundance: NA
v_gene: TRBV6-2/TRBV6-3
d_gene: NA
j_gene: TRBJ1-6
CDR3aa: CASSYLDRDSPLHF
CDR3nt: TGTGCCAGCAGTTACTTGGACAGAGATTCACCCCTCCACTTT

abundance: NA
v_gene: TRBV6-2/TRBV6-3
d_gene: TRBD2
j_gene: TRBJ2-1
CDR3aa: CASSLLRLARNEQFF
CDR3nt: TGTGCCAGCAGTTTACTCCGACTAGCCCGCAATGAGCAGTTCTTC

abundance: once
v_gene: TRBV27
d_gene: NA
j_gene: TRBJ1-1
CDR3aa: CASIAGAGTEAFF
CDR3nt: TGTGCCAGCATTGCGGGGGCTGGCACTGAAGCTTTCTTT

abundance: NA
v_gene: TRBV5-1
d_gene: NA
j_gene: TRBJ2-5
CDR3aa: CASSLEARGETQYF
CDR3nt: TGCGCCAGCAGCTTGGAGGCTAGGGGGGAGACCCAGTACTTC

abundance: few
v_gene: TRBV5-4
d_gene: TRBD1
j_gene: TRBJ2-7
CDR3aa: CASSLAEGAKYEQYF
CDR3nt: TGTGCCAGCAGCTTGGCAGAGGGGGCTAAGTACGAGCAGTACTTC

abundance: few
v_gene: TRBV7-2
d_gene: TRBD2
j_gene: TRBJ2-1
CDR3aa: CASSSGLAEQFF
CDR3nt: TGTGCCAGCAGCTCGGGACTAGCTGAGCAGTTCTTC